These T cell receptor beta chains were read from a single sample in a study of neurological immune-mediated disorders. TCRdb processed the 5' RACE reads anew with MiXCR; each CDR3 protein has one entry. The top ten clones hold just over 2.5% of a sample with about 65,000 distinct CDR3 sequences, 3.5% to 4.5% of them seen once. Sequencing input: PBMCs. The receptors originated from a man between 45 and 60 years old with multiple sclerosis. CDR3s include the opening cysteine and the closing phenylalanine or tryptophan. The D gene is left open where the match is weak.

j_call: TRBJ2-5; d_call: NA; v_call: TRBV7-8; cdr3_aa: CASSLRDIWGETQYF
j_call: TRBJ2-5; d_call: NA; v_call: TRBV3-1; cdr3_aa: CASSQDRTSQYF
j_call: TRBJ1-1; d_call: NA; v_call: TRBV14; cdr3_aa: CASSQDRTTEAFF
j_call: TRBJ1-5; d_call: NA; v_call: TRBV7-9; cdr3_aa: CASSLRDQPQHF
j_call: TRBJ2-7; d_call: TRBD1; v_call: TRBV5-1; cdr3_aa: CASSTGTGMYEQYF
j_call: TRBJ1-5; d_call: NA; v_call: TRBV28; cdr3_aa: CASSSRQVNQPQHF
j_call: TRBJ2-5; d_call: TRBD2; v_call: TRBV20-1; cdr3_aa: CSAYLLTTSGGPPGETQYF
j_call: TRBJ1-1; d_call: TRBD1; v_call: TRBV29-1; cdr3_aa: CSLEGAGTEAFF
j_call: TRBJ2-1; d_call: TRBD1; v_call: TRBV3-1; cdr3_aa: CASSQEGRGNEQFF
j_call: TRBJ2-3; d_call: TRBD2; v_call: TRBV5-1; cdr3_aa: CASSLKNGSPPGGSTDTQYF
j_call: TRBJ1-2; d_call: NA; v_call: TRBV5-1; cdr3_aa: CASSSDPGGYGYTF
j_call: TRBJ1-1; d_call: NA; v_call: TRBV5-1; cdr3_aa: CASKGGEAFF
j_call: TRBJ1-2; d_call: NA; v_call: TRBV12-3/TRBV12-4; cdr3_aa: CASSLGGSWSDGYTF
j_call: TRBJ2-3; d_call: TRBD2; v_call: TRBV7-3; cdr3_aa: CASSLLAGGPADTQYF
j_call: TRBJ1-2; d_call: NA; v_call: TRBV2; cdr3_aa: CASSAPGGAYGYTF
j_call: TRBJ2-5; d_call: TRBD1; v_call: TRBV24-1; cdr3_aa: CATSDPGQAKETQYF
j_call: TRBJ2-3; d_call: NA; v_call: TRBV20-1; cdr3_aa: CSAPDFYTDTQYF
j_call: TRBJ1-2; d_call: TRBD1; v_call: TRBV7-2; cdr3_aa: CASALRDRFGDGYTF
j_call: TRBJ2-1; d_call: TRBD2; v_call: TRBV4-3; cdr3_aa: CASSPLAGGWMQFF
j_call: TRBJ1-1; d_call: NA; v_call: TRBV2; cdr3_aa: CAPKTGNTEAFF
j_call: TRBJ1-1; d_call: NA; v_call: TRBV7-9; cdr3_aa: CASSPEQGWVRTEAFF
j_call: TRBJ2-6; d_call: NA; v_call: TRBV7-9; cdr3_aa: CASSRHSGALGANVLTF